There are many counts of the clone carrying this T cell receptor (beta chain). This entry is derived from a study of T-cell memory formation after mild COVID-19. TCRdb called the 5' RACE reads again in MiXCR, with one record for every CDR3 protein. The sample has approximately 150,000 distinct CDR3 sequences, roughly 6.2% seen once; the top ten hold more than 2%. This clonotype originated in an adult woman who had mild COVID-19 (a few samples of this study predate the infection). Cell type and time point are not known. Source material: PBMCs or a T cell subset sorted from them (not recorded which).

The CDR3 DNA follows: TGTGCCAGCAGCCAAGATGGCGAACTTAGCGTCCTGACTTTC. It translates to CASSQDGELSVLTF. The chain employs TRBV4-2 and TRBJ2-6; D uncertain. V was shortened by 0 bases and J by 12 bases, with 12 bases between the two germline ends. Germline V gives CDR1 LGHNA, CDR2 YNFKEQ. This CDR3 has 14 amino acids.